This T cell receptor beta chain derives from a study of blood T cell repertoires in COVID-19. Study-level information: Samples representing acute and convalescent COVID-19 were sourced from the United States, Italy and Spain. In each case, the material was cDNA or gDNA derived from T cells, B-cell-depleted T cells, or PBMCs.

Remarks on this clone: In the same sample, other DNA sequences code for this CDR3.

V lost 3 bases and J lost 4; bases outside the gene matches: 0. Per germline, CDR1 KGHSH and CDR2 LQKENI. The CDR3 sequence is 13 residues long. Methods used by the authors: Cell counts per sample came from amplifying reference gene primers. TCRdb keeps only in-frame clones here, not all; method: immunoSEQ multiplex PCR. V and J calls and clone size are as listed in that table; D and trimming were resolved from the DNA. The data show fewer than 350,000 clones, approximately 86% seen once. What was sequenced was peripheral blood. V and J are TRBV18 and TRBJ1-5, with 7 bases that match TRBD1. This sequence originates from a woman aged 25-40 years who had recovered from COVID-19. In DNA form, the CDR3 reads TGTGCCAGCTCACCGGACAGGAATCAGCCCCAGCATTTT. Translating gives CASSPDRNQPQHF.